The 27 T cell receptor beta chains below come from one sample, sequenced in a study of T cell responses to AZD1222 COVID-19 vaccine. Some clones are missing from TCRdb's copy, which holds only in-frame ones; the method was immunoSEQ multiplex PCR. Here the sample spans over 75,000 clones, more than 90% being singletons. Sequenced material: peripheral blood, taken on day 0 of AZD1222 vaccination. These receptors came from an adult in good health.

This clone was seen only once. The CDR3 nucleotides read TGTGCCAGAAAGACACAGCCCCAGCATTTT. Protein product: CARKTQPQHF. This chain uses TRBV9 with TRBJ1-5; D is unresolved. The V end was cut by 8 bases, the J end by 7 bases, with 7 bases between. CDR1 and CDR2 (germline): SGDLS, YYNGEE. The CDR3 runs to 10 residues.

This clone was counted a few times. V is TRBV28 and J is TRBJ2-2; 8 bases align to TRBD1. The CDR3 loop spans 16 amino acids. J gave up 8 bases and V 6 bases, and 14 bases lay outside the gene matches. CDR1 and CDR2 (germline): MDHEN, SYDVKM. This CDR3 reads CASRAYTPTGVGELFF. DNA for the CDR3: TGTGCCAGCAGAGCCTACACCCCGACAGGGGTTGGGGAGCTGTTTTTT.

This chain uses TRBV7-3 with TRBJ2-5; weak D call: TRBD1 (7 bases). The CDR3 spans 15 residues. Germline CDR1 reads SGHTA; CDR2 reads FQGTGA. V was shortened by 4 bases and J by 2 bases, with 14 bases between the two germline ends. The CDR3, as DNA: TGTGCCAGCAGCTACCGACAGGGAGGACAAGAGACCCAGTACTTC. Protein sequence: CASSYRQGGQETQYF.

The table lists this clone with a count of one. The chain employs TRBV18 and TRBJ1-1; no firm D call. CDR1 is KGHSH and CDR2 is LQKENI in the germline V gene. V dropped 2 bases and J dropped 2 bases, with 18 bases sitting between them. This CDR3 contains 17 residues. As DNA, the CDR3 is TGTGCCAGCTCACCAAACAATGGCCCCGACCGCAACACTGAAGCTTTCTTT. Protein: CASSPNNGPDRNTEAFF.

The chain links TRBV18 to TRBJ2-7, with TRBD2 as a possible D gene (6 bases). The V gene's germline CDR1 is KGHSH and CDR2 LQKENI. Deletions cut 1 base from V and 0 bases from J, with 16 bases between. This CDR3 has 17 residues. CDR3 amino acids: CASSPLELHGGSYEQYF. CDR3 DNA sequence: TGTGCCAGCTCACCACTAGAGCTTCACGGGGGCTCCTACGAGCAGTACTTC.

The chain recombines TRBV3-1 (or the pseudogene TRBV3-2) with TRBJ2-7, with 12 bases lining up with TRBD2. Unmatched junction bases numbered 7, after V lost 4 bases and J lost 6 bases. The germline V gene has CDR1 LGHDT and CDR2 YNNKEL (reference sequence). The CDR3 loop spans 15 amino acids. Here the CDR3 reads CASSPSSGRASEQYF. The DNA of the CDR3 is TGTGCCAGCAGCCCATCTAGCGGGAGGGCGTCCGAGCAGTACTTC.

The CDR3 region is CASSIWGFSEKLFF. The CDR3 region has the DNA TGTGCCAGTAGTATATGGGGATTCAGTGAAAAACTGTTTTTT. The chain joins TRBV19 to TRBJ1-4, with D hard to call. Germline CDR1 reads LNHDA; CDR2 reads SQIVND (reference sequence). V was cut by 2 bases and J by 7 bases, with 11 bases left in between. The CDR3 is 14 amino acids.

The J gene is TRBJ2-7, the V gene TRBV19, with D tentatively TRBD2 (5 bases). This CDR3 contains 17 residues. Germline CDR1 and CDR2: LNHDA and SQIVND (reference sequence). Trimming shortened V by 5 bases and J by 7 bases, and 27 bases separated the two germline ends. As DNA, the CDR3 is TGTGCCAGTAGTCCGGGGTCCCTTCGTCTGACTACGTATGAGCAGTACTTC. It codes for CASSPGSLRLTTYEQYF.

V usage is TRBV7-9 and J usage is TRBJ2-1; D is perhaps TRBD1 (5 bases). The CDR3 totals 15 residues. Germline CDR1 SEHNR, CDR2 FQNEAQ (reference sequence). The V end was cut by 3 bases, the J end by 0 bases, with 9 bases between. The CDR3 DNA reads as TGTGCCAGCAGCTTTGGAGACAGCTCCTACAATGAGCAGTTCTTC. Translating it yields CASSFGDSSYNEQFF. The full variable domain, in which reference TRBV7-9 and TRBJ2-1 provide the parts outside the CDR3, is DTGVSQNPRHKITKRGQNVTFRCDPISEHNRLYWYRQTLGQGPEFLTYFQNEAQLEKSRLLSDRFSAERPKGSFSTLEIQRTEQGDSAMYLCASSFGDSSYNEQFFGPGTRLTVL.

This sequence joins TRBV5-4 and TRBJ2-7; 7 nucleotides align to TRBD1. The CDR3 spans 16 residues. Trimming cost V 3 bases and J 3 bases; bases outside gene matches: 12. Germline V gene lookup returns CDR1 SGHNT and CDR2 YYREEE (reference sequence). Here the CDR3 reads CASSSSDRTGRYEQYF. The CDR3 nucleotides are TGTGCCAGCAGCTCCTCGGACAGGACGGGGCGCTACGAGCAGTACTTC.

This clone was picked up one time. CDR3 sequence (DNA): TGTGCCAGCAGGATGACGTCTGACTATGGCTACACCTTC. Its protein product is CASRMTSDYGYTF. V usage is TRBV6-5 and J usage is TRBJ1-2; D is undetermined. Germline CDR1 MNHEY, CDR2 SVGAGI. Trimming pared 6 bases from V and 3 bases from J, leaving 11 bases between. The CDR3 totals 13 residues.

The V and J genes are TRBV27 and TRBJ1-1; D remains unclear. The CDR3 is 13 residues long. V gave up 2 bases and J gave up 2 bases, with 6 bases separating them. Germline lookup yields CDR1 MNHEY and CDR2 SMNVEV (reference sequence). Here the CDR3 DNA reads TGTGCCAGCAGTTTAAGTGTTAACACTGAAGCTTTCTTT. Protein sequence: CASSLSVNTEAFF.

The chain has TRBV5-4 and TRBJ1-1; TRBD1 matches 7 bases. Germline CDR1 and CDR2: SGHNT and YYREEE (reference sequence). With 0 bases clipped from V and 4 bases from J, the junction kept 6 bases outside the gene matches. The length of the CDR3 is 15 residues. This chain's CDR3 is CASSLGGGGRTEAFF. In DNA, the CDR3 is TGTGCCAGCAGCTTGGGGGGAGGGGGCCGCACTGAAGCTTTCTTT.

The rearrangement uses TRBV27 and TRBJ2-3, with a tentative D call TRBD2 (6 bases). Germline CDR1 and CDR2: MNHEY and SMNVEV (reference sequence). V dropped 6 bases and J dropped 0 bases, with 16 bases sitting between them. The CDR3 loop spans 16 amino acids. The CDR3, as DNA: TGTGCCAGCAGGTTCCGGGACTCCACTAGCACAGATACGCAGTATTTT. This sequence encodes CASRFRDSTSTDTQYF.

The chain uses TRBV5-1 and TRBJ2-2; D not certain. The V end lost 4 bases, the J end lost 4 bases, and 11 bases lay between the germline ends. The CDR3 totals 14 residues. Germline loops: CDR1 SGHRS, CDR2 YFSETQ. In DNA, the CDR3 is TGCGCCAGCAGCGACGGCCAAATCACCGGGGAGCTGTTTTTT. Its translation: CASSDGQITGELFF.

The chain has TRBV19 and TRBJ1-5; D not resolved. CDR1 and CDR2 from the germline V gene are LNHDA and SQIVND (reference sequence). V was pared by 4 bases and J by 1 base, with 20 bases between. The CDR3 covers 18 residues. CDR3 bases: TGTGCCAGTAGTACCGTTAGGACGGGGTATGGGAGCAATCAGCCCCAGCATTTT. Its translation: CASSTVRTGYGSNQPQHF.

This chain links TRBV19 with TRBJ1-1; D is perhaps TRBD1 (5 bases). Germline values: CDR1 LNHDA, CDR2 SQIVND (reference sequence). This CDR3 has 12 residues. Trimming left V 1 base short and J 8 bases short, with 8 bases between. The CDR3 coding sequence is TGTGCCAGTAGTATAGGACAGACGGAAGCTTTCTTT. Amino acid sequence: CASSIGQTEAFF.

This clone has a handful of counts. The CDR3 nucleotides are TGTGCCAGCAGGTCAGGGGTGTACGAGCAGTACTTC. Translation gives CASRSGVYEQYF. The chain joins TRBV28 to TRBJ2-7, with D possibly TRBD1 on 6 matching bases. CDR1 and CDR2 (germline): MDHEN, SYDVKM. V was pared by 6 bases and J by 4 bases, with 10 bases between. The CDR3 is made up of 12 amino acids.

V gene TRBV7-9 combines with J gene TRBJ1-1; D gene ambiguous. Germline V gene data show CDR1 as SEHNR and CDR2 as FQNEAQ (reference sequence). Trimming took off 4 bases at V and 1 base at J, with 10 bases between the two ends. This CDR3 contains 14 residues. The CDR3 region is CASSSNPPNTEAFF. CDR3 in DNA: TGTGCCAGCAGCTCAAACCCGCCGAACACTGAAGCTTTCTTT. Full variable domain (remainder filled in from reference TRBV7-9 and TRBJ1-1): DTGVSQNPRHKITKRGQNVTFRCDPISEHNRLYWYRQTLGQGPEFLTYFQNEAQLEKSRLLSDRFSAERPKGSFSTLEIQRTEQGDSAMYLCASSSNPPNTEAFFGQGTRLTVV.

The V gene is TRBV6-5, the J gene TRBJ2-1, with a tentative D call TRBD2 (7 bases). The CDR3 is made up of 15 amino acids. Between the trimmed V and J ends, which lost 2 bases and 7 bases, there was a span of 15 bases. The germline gives CDR1 MNHEY, CDR2 SVGAGI. In DNA, the CDR3 is TGTGCCAGCAGTTACCGTGCTAGGGGGGGAAATGAGCAGTTCTTC. Protein product: CASSYRARGGNEQFF.

CDR3 amino acids: CASSPRAIQEAFF. The CDR3 nucleotides read TGTGCCAGCAGCCCACGGGCCATACAAGAAGCTTTCTTT. The genes are TRBV7-8 and TRBJ1-1, with D hard to call. Germline V gene sequence: CDR1 SGHVS, CDR2 FQNEAQ. V lost 5 bases and J 8 bases, leaving 15 bases between the germline ends. The CDR3 covers 13 residues.

This chain's CDR3 is CASRRDGYGYTF. The DNA for the CDR3 is TGTGCCAGCAGAAGGGACGGCTATGGCTACACCTTC. The chain carries TRBV6-5 and TRBJ1-2, with TRBD1 as a possible D gene (5 bases). CDR3 length: 12 residues. The germline V gene encodes CDR1 MNHEY and CDR2 SVGAGI. V lost 6 bases to trimming and J lost 4 bases, with 9 bases between them.

The CDR3 nucleotides read TGTGCCAGCAGCTTGGCGGGCCTAGCGGGAGTAGGGAATGAGCAGTTCTTC. Translating it yields CASSLAGLAGVGNEQFF. The rearrangement uses TRBV5-4 and TRBJ2-1; 10 bases are a match to TRBD2. Trimming cost V 0 bases and J 7 bases; bases outside gene matches: 10. CDR1 and CDR2 from the germline V gene are SGHNT and YYREEE (reference sequence). There are 17 residues in the CDR3.

The chain carries TRBV27 and TRBJ2-7; 7 positions agree with TRBD2. CDR3 length: 17 amino acids. Germline-derived CDR1 and CDR2 are MNHEY and SMNVEV (reference sequence). The V gene end was trimmed by 4 bases and the J gene end by 2 bases; junction bases not matched to a gene: 14. The CDR3 nucleotides are TGTGCCAGCAGTTCAAACGTGGGGGGGACGCCGACCTACGAGCAGTACTTC. The encoded protein is CASSSNVGGTPTYEQYF.

The chain uses TRBV5-1 and TRBJ2-3; TRBD1 or TRBD2 may be the D gene (5 bases each). The CDR3 has 13 residues. V lost 4 bases to trimming and J lost 6 bases, with 12 bases between them. Germline CDR1 and CDR2: SGHRS and YFSETQ. The CDR3 sequence: CASSPTWGDTQYF. The CDR3 coding sequence is TGCGCCAGCAGCCCCACGTGGGGGGATACGCAGTATTTT.

This chain joins TRBV5-1 and TRBJ1-1; D is ambiguous. Trimming stripped 0 bases from V and 1 base from J, with 7 bases between. Germline V gene sequence: CDR1 SGHRS, CDR2 YFSETQ. CDR3 size: 14 residues. This CDR3 is CASSLEQQNTEAFF. CDR3 bases: TGCGCCAGCAGCTTGGAACAGCAGAACACTGAAGCTTTCTTT.

V is TRBV3-1 (or the pseudogene TRBV3-2) and J is TRBJ2-3; D assignment may be TRBD1 or TRBD2 (6 bases each). The CDR3 sequence is 15 residues long. Germline values: CDR1 LGHDT, CDR2 YNNKEL (reference sequence). The V and J ends lost 0 bases and 7 bases respectively, with 14 bases between them. CDR3 region: CASSQDTGAQNTQYF. Here the CDR3 DNA reads TGTGCCAGCAGCCAAGATACGGGGGCCCAAAATACGCAGTATTTT.